This T cell receptor (beta chain) is from a study of T cell responses to AZD1222 COVID-19 vaccine. The assay was immunoSEQ multiplex PCR, and TCRdb's table has in-frame clones only and misses some. In the table there are some 150,000 clones, more than 85% of which are singletons. The material sequenced was peripheral blood, taken on day 0 of AZD1222 vaccination. This clonotype was sampled from an adult in good health.

CDR3 nucleotides: TGTGCCAGCAGTCCCCCCCGCCGGGGGGGAATCTCCTACGAGCAGTACTTC. Amino acids: CASSPPRRGGISYEQYF. The V call is TRBV7-2, the J call TRBJ2-7; 8 nucleotides align to TRBD2. This CDR3 spans 17 amino acids. Germline V gene data show CDR1 as SGHTA and CDR2 as FQGNSA. V lost 6 bases and J lost 0; bases outside the gene matches: 13.